These T cell receptor beta chains were read from a single sample in a study of blood T cell repertoires in COVID-19. Data came from immunoSEQ multiplex PCR; TCRdb stores just in-frame clones and leaves some out. Counted here are approximately 300,000 clones, approximately 90% occurring once; the ten biggest clones make up roughly 7.3%. Material: peripheral blood. The receptors here all came from a woman aged 25 to 39 with COVID-19, enrolled during active disease. Both conserved end residues are part of each CDR3. Each record gives: J gene, D gene, clone size, V gene, CDR3 DNA, CDR3 protein. D genes are given only for firm matches. A clone size is listed for some rows: how often the clone was seen (once, few, many), or a class if it is expanded.

J gene: TRBJ1-1; D gene: -; clone size: once; V gene: TRBV30; CDR3 DNA: TGTGCCTGGAGGGGGCTGGGCGCTGAAGCTTTCTTT; CDR3 protein: CAWRGLGAEAFF
J gene: TRBJ1-1; D gene: -; clone size: -; V gene: TRBV12-3/TRBV12-4; CDR3 DNA: TGTGCCAGCAGTTTACAGGGGTTTGAAGCTTTCTTT; CDR3 protein: CASSLQGFEAFF
J gene: TRBJ2-5; D gene: TRBD2; clone size: -; V gene: TRBV7-9; CDR3 DNA: TGTGCCAGCAGCTCGACTAGCGGCACAACCCAGTACTTC; CDR3 protein: CASSSTSGTTQYF
J gene: TRBJ2-7; D gene: -; clone size: -; V gene: TRBV30; CDR3 DNA: TGTGCCTGGAATTTCGGCAGGGACTCCTACGAGCAGTACTTC; CDR3 protein: CAWNFGRDSYEQYF
J gene: TRBJ2-7; D gene: TRBD1; clone size: once; V gene: TRBV10-1; CDR3 DNA: TGCGCCAGCAGTGACCGGACAGGGGGGGAAGAGCAGTACTTC; CDR3 protein: CASSDRTGGEEQYF
J gene: TRBJ1-4; D gene: TRBD1; clone size: -; V gene: TRBV6-5; CDR3 DNA: TGTGCCAGCAGTTCTAGACGACAGGGAGGTAATGAAAAACTGTTTTTT; CDR3 protein: CASSSRRQGGNEKLFF
J gene: TRBJ1-2; D gene: TRBD1; clone size: -; V gene: TRBV18; CDR3 DNA: TGTGCCAGCTCACCCCTCCCGGGACAGGGCGGACGCTATGGCTACACCTTC; CDR3 protein: CASSPLPGQGGRYGYTF
J gene: TRBJ2-1; D gene: TRBD2; clone size: -; V gene: TRBV7-3; CDR3 DNA: TGTGCCAGCAGCTTCAAGACTAGCCCCGGCAATGAGCAGTTCTTC; CDR3 protein: CASSFKTSPGNEQFF
J gene: TRBJ1-1; D gene: -; clone size: -; V gene: TRBV6-2/TRBV6-3; CDR3 DNA: TGTGCCAGCAGTTACTCAGGCAGGGTTACTGAAGCTTTCTTT; CDR3 protein: CASSYSGRVTEAFF
J gene: TRBJ2-1; D gene: TRBD2; clone size: -; V gene: TRBV12-3/TRBV12-4; CDR3 DNA: TGTGCCAGCAGTTTAGGCGGGAGGGAAGAGCAGTTCTTC; CDR3 protein: CASSLGGREEQFF
J gene: TRBJ1-1; D gene: -; clone size: -; V gene: TRBV10-3; CDR3 DNA: TGTGCCAGCGCAGGGAACACTGAAGCTTTCTTT; CDR3 protein: CASAGNTEAFF
J gene: TRBJ1-1; D gene: -; clone size: -; V gene: TRBV5-1; CDR3 DNA: TGCGCCAGCAGCTTGAACAGCCTTATCCCTGAAGCTTTCTTT; CDR3 protein: CASSLNSLIPEAFF
J gene: TRBJ1-1; D gene: -; clone size: -; V gene: TRBV4-1; CDR3 DNA: TGCGCCAGCAGCCAAGATCCCGTAGGACAGAATACTTTCTTT; CDR3 protein: CASSQDPVGQNTFF
J gene: TRBJ1-5; D gene: TRBD1; clone size: once; V gene: TRBV27; CDR3 DNA: TGTGCCAGCAGTTTATTCCGCGCCGGGACAGGCGATTTTGGGCCCCAGCATTTT; CDR3 protein: CASSLFRAGTGDFGPQHF
J gene: TRBJ2-1; D gene: -; clone size: -; V gene: TRBV5-8; CDR3 DNA: TGTGCCAGCAGCTTGGTCGCGGGGATCTATGAGCAGTTCTTC; CDR3 protein: CASSLVAGIYEQFF
J gene: TRBJ2-7; D gene: TRBD1; clone size: -; V gene: TRBV6-5; CDR3 DNA: TGTGCCAGCAGGACAGGGTCAGGAGGCGAGCAGTACTTC; CDR3 protein: CASRTGSGGEQYF
J gene: TRBJ2-7; D gene: -; clone size: -; V gene: TRBV30; CDR3 DNA: TGTGCCTCCACAGGACCCCACCTCTACGAGCAGTACTTC; CDR3 protein: CASTGPHLYEQYF
J gene: TRBJ1-1; D gene: -; clone size: -; V gene: TRBV7-2; CDR3 DNA: TGTGCCAGCAGCTTAGCGAGAGGGATCCCCACTGAAGCTTTCTTT; CDR3 protein: CASSLARGIPTEAFF
J gene: TRBJ2-2; D gene: TRBD1; clone size: -; V gene: TRBV14; CDR3 DNA: TGTGCCAGGTACCGAAATTTGGGACAGGGGACCGGGGAGCTGTTTTTT; CDR3 protein: CARYRNLGQGTGELFF
J gene: TRBJ2-1; D gene: -; clone size: -; V gene: TRBV4-3; CDR3 DNA: TGCGCCAGCAGCCAAGGGACAGCGGGGCTCTACAATGAGCAGTTCTTC; CDR3 protein: CASSQGTAGLYNEQFF
J gene: TRBJ1-4; D gene: -; clone size: once; V gene: TRBV2; CDR3 DNA: TGTGCCAGCAGCGTTGACAGGAGGCTTGTTGAAAAACTGTTTTTT; CDR3 protein: CASSVDRRLVEKLFF
J gene: TRBJ1-1; D gene: TRBD1; clone size: -; V gene: TRBV5-1; CDR3 DNA: TGCGCCAGCAGCTTGGCCGGACAGGGACGTGAAGCTTTCTTT; CDR3 protein: CASSLAGQGREAFF
J gene: TRBJ1-5; D gene: -; clone size: -; V gene: TRBV28; CDR3 DNA: TGTGCCAGCAGTTCCCCCGGGGGGGGTTATAGCAATCAGCCCCAGCATTTT; CDR3 protein: CASSSPGGGYSNQPQHF
J gene: TRBJ1-2; D gene: -; clone size: -; V gene: TRBV5-1; CDR3 DNA: TGCGCCAGCAGCTCCGAACTAAAAGACGGCTACACCTTC; CDR3 protein: CASSSELKDGYTF
J gene: TRBJ2-7; D gene: -; clone size: few; V gene: TRBV5-1; CDR3 DNA: TGCGCCAGCAGCCTGGACACACCGGGGGAGCAGTACTTC; CDR3 protein: CASSLDTPGEQYF
J gene: TRBJ1-2; D gene: -; clone size: -; V gene: TRBV5-5; CDR3 DNA: TGTGCCTCCAGCTTAGGGGTGGGGATATATGGCTACACCTTC; CDR3 protein: CASSLGVGIYGYTF
J gene: TRBJ2-1; D gene: TRBD2; clone size: -; V gene: TRBV6-5; CDR3 DNA: TGTGCCAGCAGTTATAAGTTCCGGGGGGACAATGAGCAGTTCTTC; CDR3 protein: CASSYKFRGDNEQFF
J gene: TRBJ2-5; D gene: TRBD2; clone size: -; V gene: TRBV28; CDR3 DNA: TGTGCCAGCAGTTTATATGCGGGAGTCGGGGAGACCCAGTACTTC; CDR3 protein: CASSLYAGVGETQYF
J gene: TRBJ1-1; D gene: -; clone size: -; V gene: TRBV14; CDR3 DNA: TGTGCCAGCAGCCAAGCTATTCTCGGGATTAATTTCTTT; CDR3 protein: CASSQAILGINFF
J gene: TRBJ2-1; D gene: TRBD2; clone size: -; V gene: TRBV9; CDR3 DNA: TGTGCCAGCAGCGTAGACGGGACTAGCGGGAGTGAGCAGTTCTTC; CDR3 protein: CASSVDGTSGSEQFF
J gene: TRBJ1-6; D gene: -; clone size: -; V gene: TRBV30; CDR3 DNA: TGTGCCTGGAGTGTGGGGAGCTCCTATAATTCACCCCTCCACTTT; CDR3 protein: CAWSVGSSYNSPLHF
J gene: TRBJ2-3; D gene: -; clone size: -; V gene: TRBV4-1; CDR3 DNA: TGCGCCAGCAGCCAGGGTGGACTTACCATTACAGATACGCAGTATTTT; CDR3 protein: CASSQGGLTITDTQYF
J gene: TRBJ2-1; D gene: TRBD2; clone size: -; V gene: TRBV9; CDR3 DNA: TGTGCCAGCAGCTCCCCAATGCGGCTAGCGGGAGGGAGCTCCTACAATGAGCAGTTCTTC; CDR3 protein: CASSSPMRLAGGSSYNEQFF